Below are 21 T cell receptor beta chains sequenced from a single sample in a study of molecular identifiers for immune sequencing clone quantification. From the PCR reads, TCRdb called clonotypes with MiXCR, one entry per CDR3 protein. The table shows approximately 630,000 distinct CDR3 sequences, with over 25% occurring only once. Material for sequencing was naive CD8+ T cells from blood, with Jurkat cell RNA spiked in. Subset indicated: FACS-sorted CD8+CD4-CCR7+CD45RA+ naive T cells. These receptors were taken from a human donor in good health. Some libraries in this study had Jurkat cell RNA spiked in.

This clonotype has more than one count but fewer than ten. The CDR3 coding sequence is TGTGCCAGCAGTCCACCCTTGACAGGGGTGGAAGAGACCCAGTACTTC. Its translation is CASSPPLTGVEETQYF. V usage is TRBV28 and J usage is TRBJ2-5, with 8 bases fitting TRBD1. V lost 5 bases to trimming and J lost 3 bases; unmatched junction nucleotides: 11. Germline values: CDR1 MDHEN, CDR2 SYDVKM. This CDR3 region has 16 residues.

This clonotype was recorded at least ten times. The chain uses TRBV27 and TRBJ2-7, with 13 bases lining up with TRBD2. This CDR3 contains 16 residues. Germline CDR1 reads MNHEY; CDR2 reads SMNVEV (reference sequence). The ends lost 5 bases at V and 2 bases at J; junction bases unmatched: 6. The chain's CDR3 is CASSPGLAGTPYEQYF. In nucleotides, the CDR3 is TGTGCCAGCAGTCCGGGACTAGCGGGGACCCCCTACGAGCAGTACTTC.

This clonotype was picked up many times. The chain joins TRBV30 to TRBJ2-3, with 8 bases matching TRBD2. V gave up 1 base and J gave up 10 bases; unmatched junction bases: 7. The CDR3 has 13 amino acids. CDR1 GTSNPN and CDR2 SVGIG come from the germline V gene (reference sequence). The CDR3 DNA follows: TGTGCCTGGAGTGCGGTTAGCGGGGACCCGCAGTATTTT. Protein sequence: CAWSAVSGDPQYF.

For this clonotype: The missing conserved phenylalanine or tryptophan at the end of this CDR3 makes a read error likely. The chain employs TRBV19 and TRBJ2-5, with TRBD2 identical over 7 bases. Per germline, CDR1 LNHDA and CDR2 SQIVND (reference sequence). CDR3 length equals 13 residues. J was trimmed by 5 bases and V by 6 bases; bases with no gene match: 6. CDR3 loop: CASRRRGDETQYY. In DNA form, the CDR3 reads TGTGCCAGTAGACGACGGGGGGACGAGACCCAGTACTAC.

This clonotype was recorded many times. The chain joins TRBV7-9 to TRBJ2-7; TRBD2 agrees at 7 bases. CDR3 length equals 14 residues. Losses at the gene ends were 4 bases for V and 2 bases for J; bases not matched to a gene: 5. CDR1 is SEHNR and CDR2 is FQNEAQ in the germline V gene (reference sequence). The CDR3 DNA reads as TGTGCCAGCAGCTCGGGACTAACGGCCTACGAGCAGTACTTC. Translated: CASSSGLTAYEQYF.

This clonotype was seen many times. This chain links TRBV29-1 with TRBJ2-7; TRBD1 matches 7 bases. Germline V gene lookup returns CDR1 SQVTM and CDR2 ANQGSEA. J gave up 4 bases and V 6 bases, and 9 bases lay outside the gene matches. The CDR3 covers 13 residues. The CDR3 sequence: CSVTQQGRYEQYF. The DNA for the CDR3 is TGCAGCGTAACCCAACAGGGGCGGTACGAGCAGTACTTC.

This chain joins TRBV13 and TRBJ2-5; D perhaps matches TRBD1 (6 bases). CDR1 is PRHDT, CDR2 FYEKMQ, per germline (reference sequence). The CDR3 spans 16 residues. V was pared by 1 base and J by 1 base, with 13 bases between. CDR3 DNA sequence: TGTGCCAGCAGCTTAGACGGGACAACGACCCAAGAGACCCAGTACTTC. Encoded protein: CASSLDGTTTQETQYF. The full variable domain, its missing parts supplied by reference TRBV13 and TRBJ2-5, is AAGVIQSPRHLIKEKRETATLKCYPIPRHDTVYWYQQGPGQDPQFLISFYEKMQSDKGSIPDRFSAQQFSDYHSELNMSSLELGDSALYFCASSLDGTTTQETQYFGPGTRLLVL.

This clonotype appeared many times. The V gene is TRBV6-5, the J gene TRBJ2-7; perhaps D is TRBD1 or TRBD2 (5 bases each). The V end was cut by 8 bases, the J end by 3 bases, with 11 bases between. Germline CDR1 MNHEY, CDR2 SVGAGI. The CDR3 has 12 residues. The CDR3 region is CASGTGSYEQYF. CDR3 in DNA: TGTGCCAGCGGGACGGGCAGCTACGAGCAGTACTTC.

Many counts were recorded for this clonotype. V and J are TRBV7-2 and TRBJ2-5; 9 positions agree with TRBD2. After removal of 5 bases from V and 2 bases from J, the junction contained 15 bases not matched to a gene. This CDR3 region has 18 residues. Germline lookup yields CDR1 SGHTA and CDR2 FQGNSA. The CDR3 DNA follows: TGTGCCAGCAGCCAAGCGGGTGGTAGCGGGGGCCCACAAGAGACCCAGTACTTC. Its protein product is CASSQAGGSGGPQETQYF. Full variable domain (missing parts from reference TRBV7-2 and TRBJ2-5): GAGVSQSPSNKVTEKGKDVELRCDPISGHTALYWYRQSLGQGLEFLIYFQGNSAPDKSGLPSDRFSAERTGGSVSTLTIQRTQQEDSAVYLCASSQAGGSGGPQETQYFGPGTRLLVL.

J is TRBJ2-3 and V is TRBV12-3 or TRBV12-4, with a weak D call TRBD1 (6 bases). Trimming took off 5 bases at V and 5 bases at J, with 17 bases between the two ends. This CDR3 has 15 amino acids. CDR3 sequence (DNA): TGTGCCAGCAGTAAGGACAGTAGCCCCAGAGATACGCAGTATTTT. It specifies CASSKDSSPRDTQYF.

With respect to this clonotype: A clone one base away is much larger, so this may be a read error. CDR3: CASSPDLVVDTIYF. The CDR3 DNA reads TGTGCCAGCAGCCCGGACCTTGTCGTGGACACCATATATTTT. The V gene is TRBV7-2, the J gene TRBJ1-3; no clear D gene. The CDR3 extends over 14 amino acids. V gave up 5 bases and J gave up 8 bases, with 16 bases separating them. CDR1 is SGHTA and CDR2 is FQGNSA in the germline V gene.

The chain is built from TRBV11-2 and TRBJ1-3; 9 bases align to TRBD1. Germline CDR1 is SGHAT and CDR2 is FQNNGV. Unmatched junction bases numbered 10, after V lost 5 bases and J lost 2 bases. The CDR3 runs 17 residues. The CDR3 protein is CASSTPGQGFPGNTIYF. Here the CDR3 DNA reads TGTGCCAGCAGCACTCCGGGACAGGGTTTTCCTGGAAACACCATATATTTT.

This clonotype appeared a single time. This may be a read error: a much more frequent sequence differs by one nucleotide. The chain joins TRBV12-3 or TRBV12-4 to TRBJ1-2; D is undetermined. This CDR3 contains 13 residues. In nucleotides, the CDR3 is TGTGCCGGCAGTTTAGGCAGCAACTATGGCTACACCTTC. This translates into CAGSLGSNYGYTF.

The V gene is TRBV12-3 or TRBV12-4, the J gene TRBJ1-2; TRBD1 is a possible D gene (5 bases). Trimming left V 3 bases short and J 2 bases short, with 10 bases between. The CDR3 has 14 residues. The CDR3 sequence: CASSFWGLNYGYTF. The CDR3 bases are TGTGCCAGCAGTTTTTGGGGGTTGAACTATGGCTACACCTTC.

This clonotype was seen a handful of times. The J gene is TRBJ2-2, the V gene TRBV10-1; D is possibly TRBD1 (5 bases). Trimming shortened V by 4 bases and J by 2 bases, and 8 bases separated the two germline ends. The germline CDR1 and CDR2 sequences are WNHNN and SYGVQD (reference sequence). CDR3 length: 14 residues. CDR3 residues: CASSGGQNTGELFF. CDR3 DNA: TGCGCCAGCAGTGGTGGACAAAACACCGGGGAGCTGTTTTTT.

This clonotype was seen a handful of times. This chain joins TRBV7-3 and TRBJ2-2, with a tentative D call TRBD2 (6 bases). Germline V gene data show CDR1 as SGHTA and CDR2 as FQGTGA. Between the trimmed V and J ends, which lost 3 bases and 5 bases, there was a span of 13 bases. The CDR3 consists of 15 residues. The CDR3 is CASSFRPGSTGELFF. CDR3 coding DNA: TGTGCCAGCAGCTTCAGGCCCGGGAGTACCGGGGAGCTGTTTTTT.

This clonotype was seen at least ten times. The genes are TRBV19 and TRBJ1-1; D remains unclear. V gave up 7 bases and J gave up 1 base, with 7 bases separating them. The CDR3 totals 12 residues. CDR1 is LNHDA, CDR2 SQIVND, per germline (reference sequence). The CDR3 DNA follows: TGTGCCAGTAAATGGAAGAACACTGAAGCTTTCTTT. Translation: CASKWKNTEAFF.

The J gene is TRBJ2-1, the V gene TRBV11-2, with a possible D match to TRBD2 (5 bases). Trimming took off 3 bases at V and 9 bases at J, with 12 bases between the two ends. The CDR3 sequence is 13 residues long. Germline values: CDR1 SGHAT, CDR2 FQNNGV. CDR3 DNA sequence: TGTGCCAGCAGCTTGACGCCGGGGAGTGAGCAGTTCTTC. Its translation is CASSLTPGSEQFF.

This clonotype was detected a few times. The chain carries TRBV7-3 and TRBJ2-7, with TRBD2 as a possible D gene (5 bases). Germline CDR1 SGHTA, CDR2 FQGTGA. Trimming removed 6 bases at V and 3 bases at J, with 15 bases between. This CDR3 is 14 amino acids long. The CDR3 DNA reads TGTGCCAGCAGAACCGGGAAGATACTCTACGAGCAGTACTTC. This gives the protein CASRTGKILYEQYF.

The chain recombines TRBV3-1 with TRBJ1-3; no reliable D call. Per germline, CDR1 LGHDT and CDR2 YNNKEL (reference sequence). CDR3 length: 16 amino acids. Trimming took 1 base from V and 2 from J, leaving 12 bases between them. The CDR3 loop reads CASSQVWSVAGNTIYF. DNA for the CDR3: TGTGCCAGCAGCCAAGTTTGGTCTGTGGCTGGAAACACCATATATTTT. Full variable domain (missing parts from reference TRBV3-1 and TRBJ1-3): DTAVSQTPKYLVTQMGNDKSIKCEQNLGHDTMYWYKQDSKKFLKIMFSYNNKELIINETVPNRFSPKSPDKAHLNLHINSLELGDSAVYFCASSQVWSVAGNTIYFGEGSWLTVV.

This clonotype was detected ten times or more. The chain has TRBV20-1 and TRBJ2-3; no definite D call. The CDR3 is made up of 13 amino acids. Trimming took off 3 bases at V and 3 bases at J, with 10 bases between the two ends. Germline CDR1 reads DFQATT; CDR2 reads SNEGSKA (reference sequence). The CDR3: CSASLLLTDTQYF. As DNA, the CDR3 is TGCAGTGCTAGCTTACTTCTGACAGATACGCAGTATTTT.